The source of this T cell receptor beta chain is a study of cytomegalovirus exposure and HLA in healthy donors. This CDR3 has 14 amino acids. Between the trimmed V and J ends, which lost 6 bases and 4 bases, there was a span of 13 bases. From germline, CDR1 is SEHNR and CDR2 FQNEAQ (reference sequence). Remarks on this clone: Its antigen is unknown.

Primers: 60 Vbeta forward and 13 Jbeta reverse. Authors' processing steps: Later reanalysis found roughly 80 million unique TCR beta chains, around 10 million of them shared. TCRdb's table, derived via immunoSEQ multiplex PCR, lists solely in-frame clones and lacks some. V and J calls plus clone size are reproduced from that table; the DNA served to infer D and trimming. Of 81,000 or so clones in the sample, about 81% were seen once. Study-level results: With further analysis later on, most CMV-associated TCR beta chains appeared HLA-restricted. The classifier, whose performance was assessed in both the original and validation cohorts, reportedly diagnosed cytomegalovirus status with high specificity and sensitivity. In a later analysis, TCR beta V- and J-gene trimming was associated with a missense DCLRE1C variant.

The chain employs TRBV7-9 and TRBJ1-3; D perhaps matches TRBD1 (5 bases). Material: PBMCs. The TCR was taken from a man in his 60s in good health and CMV-seronegative. The CDR3 sequence: CASRNQGSGNTIYF. The CDR3 DNA follows: TGTGCCAGCAGAAATCAGGGAAGCGGAAACACCATATATTTT.